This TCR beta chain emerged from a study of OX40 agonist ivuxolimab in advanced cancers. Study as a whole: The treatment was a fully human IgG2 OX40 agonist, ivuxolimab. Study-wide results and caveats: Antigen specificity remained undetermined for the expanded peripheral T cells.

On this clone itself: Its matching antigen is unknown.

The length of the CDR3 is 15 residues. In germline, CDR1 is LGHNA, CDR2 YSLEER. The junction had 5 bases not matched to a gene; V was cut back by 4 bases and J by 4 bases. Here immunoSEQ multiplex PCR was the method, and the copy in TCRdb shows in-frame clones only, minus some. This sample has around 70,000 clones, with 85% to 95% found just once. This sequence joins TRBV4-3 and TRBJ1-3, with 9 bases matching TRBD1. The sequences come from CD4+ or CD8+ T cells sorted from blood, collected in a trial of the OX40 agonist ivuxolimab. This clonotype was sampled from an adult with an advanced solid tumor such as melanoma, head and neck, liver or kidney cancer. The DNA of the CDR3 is TGCGCCAGCAGCCTGGGGACAGGGTCCGGAAACACCATATATTTT. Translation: CASSLGTGSGNTIYF.